This T cell receptor beta chain was found in a study of radiotherapy plus CTLA-4 blockade in lung cancer. Study-wide findings and caveats: Expansion in blood of tumor-derived TCR clones was seen after radiotherapy plus ipilimumab.

Profiling relied on immunoSEQ multiplex PCR, and the TCRdb table lists in-frame clones only, not all of them. The data contain 15,000 to 20,000 clones, about 83% of them singletons. In germline, CDR1 is SGHAT, CDR2 FQDESV (reference sequence). Trimming stripped 3 bases from V and 0 bases from J, with 10 bases between. The CDR3 loop spans 15 amino acids. For this clone: Its antigen is currently unknown.

The sample in question was peripheral blood, obtained from a patient treated with radiotherapy plus ipilimumab. The chain combines TRBV11-1 with TRBJ2-3; D is ambiguous. This TCR came from a human donor with non-small cell lung cancer whose response to radiotherapy plus ipilimumab could not be evaluated. The CDR3 is CASSLKTSSTDTQYF. DNA of the CDR3: TGTGCCAGCAGCTTGAAAACATCTAGCACAGATACGCAGTATTTT. Full variable domain (rest looked up from reference TRBV11-1 and TRBJ2-3): EAEVAQSPRYKITEKSQAVAFWCDPISGHATLYWYRQILGQGPELLVQFQDESVVDDSQLPKDRFSAERLKGVDSTLKIQPAELGDSAMYLCASSLKTSSTDTQYFGPGTRLTVL.